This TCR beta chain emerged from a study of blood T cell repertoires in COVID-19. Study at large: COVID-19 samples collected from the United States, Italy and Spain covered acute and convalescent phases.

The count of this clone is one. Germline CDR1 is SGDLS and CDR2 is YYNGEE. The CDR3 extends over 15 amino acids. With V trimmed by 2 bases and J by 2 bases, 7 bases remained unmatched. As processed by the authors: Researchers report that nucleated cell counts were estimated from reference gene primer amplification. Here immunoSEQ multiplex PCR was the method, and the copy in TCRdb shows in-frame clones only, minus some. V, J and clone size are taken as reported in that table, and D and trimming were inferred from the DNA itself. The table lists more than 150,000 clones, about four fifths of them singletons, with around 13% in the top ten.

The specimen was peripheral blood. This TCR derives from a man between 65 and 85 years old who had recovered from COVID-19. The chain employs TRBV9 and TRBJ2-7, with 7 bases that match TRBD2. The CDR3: CASSVNGRTAYEQYF. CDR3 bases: TGTGCCAGCAGCGTTAACGGGAGGACTGCCTACGAGCAGTACTTC.